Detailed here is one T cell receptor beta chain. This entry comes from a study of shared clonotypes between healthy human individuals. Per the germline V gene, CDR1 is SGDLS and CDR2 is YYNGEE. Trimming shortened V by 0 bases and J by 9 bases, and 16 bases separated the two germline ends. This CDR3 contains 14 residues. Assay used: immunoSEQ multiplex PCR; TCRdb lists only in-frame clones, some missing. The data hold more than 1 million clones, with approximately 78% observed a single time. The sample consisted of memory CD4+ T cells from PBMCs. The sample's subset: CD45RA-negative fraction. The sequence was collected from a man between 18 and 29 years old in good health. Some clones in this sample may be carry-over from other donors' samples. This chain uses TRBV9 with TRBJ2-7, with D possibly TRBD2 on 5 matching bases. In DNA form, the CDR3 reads TGTGCCAGCAGCGTAGACGGAGGTTATCGTGTGCAGTACTTC. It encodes CASSVDGGYRVQYF. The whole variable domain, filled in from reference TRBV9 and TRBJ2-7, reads DSGVTQTPKHLITATGQRVTLRCSPRSGDLSVYWYQQSLDQGLQFLIQYYNGEERAKGNILERFSAQQFPDLHSELNLSSLELGDSALYFCASSVDGGYRVQYFGPGTRLTVT.